These T cell receptor beta chains were read from a single sample in a study of T cells in localized non-small cell lung cancer. Assay used: immunoSEQ multiplex PCR; TCRdb lists only in-frame clones, some missing. The data show under 70,000 clones, roughly 89% seen once. The specimen comprised peripheral blood, sampled before any cancer treatment. The receptors were sampled from a woman aged 35-75 years with stage I lung adenocarcinoma. Both conserved end residues are part of each CDR3. A D gene is named only where the DNA matches it firmly. Where a row states a size, it is once, few, many or the class of an expanded clone; other rows omit it.

cdr3_nt cdr3_aa d_call j_call clone_size cdr3_length v_call
TGTGCCACCTGGACAGGGGGCGATAATTCACCCCTCCACTTT CATWTGGDNSPLHF TRBD1 TRBJ1-6 . 14 TRBV10-3
TGTGCCAGCAGCTTAGGACCCTACCAGGGAGTAGAGACTGAAGCTTTCTTT CASSLGPYQGVETEAFF . TRBJ1-1 . 17 TRBV7-8
TGTGCCACCAGCAGACCCGACCGGGACAGGGGGTCTGGAAACACCATATATTTT CATSRPDRDRGSGNTIYF TRBD1 TRBJ1-3 . 18 TRBV15
TGTGCCAGTAGTATAGATGAGCTCCGGGAGCTGTTTTTT CASSIDELRELFF . TRBJ2-2 few 13 TRBV19
TGCAGCGTTGCTTACGGGACTCTCAATGAGCAGTTCTTC CSVAYGTLNEQFF . TRBJ2-1 . 13 TRBV29-1
TGTGCCAGCAGTTCTGACAGGGCTGTGGGCACAGATACGCAGTATTTT CASSSDRAVGTDTQYF TRBD1 TRBJ2-3 once 16 TRBV7-9
TGTGCCAGCAGCCAGGGACTAGCGGGGGGACAAGATACGCAGTATTTT CASSQGLAGGQDTQYF TRBD2 TRBJ2-3 . 16 TRBV4-2
TGCGCCAGCAGCCAAGATCCGGGACACAATAATGAAAAACTGTTTTTT CASSQDPGHNNEKLFF . TRBJ1-4 . 16 TRBV4-3
TGTGCCAGCAGGGACTCACTAGGCTCCTACGAGCAGTACTTC CASRDSLGSYEQYF . TRBJ2-7 . 14 TRBV5-5
TGCAGCGTGCAAACGGGACAGGGCTACGAGCAGTACTTC CSVQTGQGYEQYF TRBD1 TRBJ2-7 . 13 TRBV29-1
TGTGCCAGCGCTCCCCCGCGGGTAGGAGGTGAGCAGTTCTTC CASAPPRVGGEQFF . TRBJ2-1 . 14 TRBV6-6
TGTGCCAGCAGCGCTACACAGGGATGGGAGGGCTACACCTTC CASSATQGWEGYTF . TRBJ1-2 . 14 TRBV5-6
TGTGCCAGCAGCCAAGTCCAGGGGGCAATCGGGGAGCTGTTTTTT CASSQVQGAIGELFF TRBD1 TRBJ2-2 . 15 TRBV4-2
TGTGCCAGCAGACCCACCGGGACAGGGGACCACGAGCAGTACTTC CASRPTGTGDHEQYF TRBD1 TRBJ2-7 . 15 TRBV13